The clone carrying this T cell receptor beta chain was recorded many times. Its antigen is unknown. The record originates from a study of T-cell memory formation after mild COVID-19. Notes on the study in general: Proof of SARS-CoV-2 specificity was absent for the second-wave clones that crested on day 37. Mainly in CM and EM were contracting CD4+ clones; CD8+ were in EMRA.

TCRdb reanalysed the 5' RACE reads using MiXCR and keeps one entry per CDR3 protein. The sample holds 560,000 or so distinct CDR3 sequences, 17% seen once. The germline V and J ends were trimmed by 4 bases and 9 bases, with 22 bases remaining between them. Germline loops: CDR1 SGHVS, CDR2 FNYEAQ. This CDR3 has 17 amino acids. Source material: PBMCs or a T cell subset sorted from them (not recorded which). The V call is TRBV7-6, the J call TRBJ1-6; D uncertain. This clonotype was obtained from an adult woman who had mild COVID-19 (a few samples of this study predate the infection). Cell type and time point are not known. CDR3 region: CASSSRAEAHEGSPLHF. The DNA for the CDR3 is TGTGCCAGCAGCTCCCGAGCGGAGGCCCATGAGGGTTCACCCCTCCACTTT.